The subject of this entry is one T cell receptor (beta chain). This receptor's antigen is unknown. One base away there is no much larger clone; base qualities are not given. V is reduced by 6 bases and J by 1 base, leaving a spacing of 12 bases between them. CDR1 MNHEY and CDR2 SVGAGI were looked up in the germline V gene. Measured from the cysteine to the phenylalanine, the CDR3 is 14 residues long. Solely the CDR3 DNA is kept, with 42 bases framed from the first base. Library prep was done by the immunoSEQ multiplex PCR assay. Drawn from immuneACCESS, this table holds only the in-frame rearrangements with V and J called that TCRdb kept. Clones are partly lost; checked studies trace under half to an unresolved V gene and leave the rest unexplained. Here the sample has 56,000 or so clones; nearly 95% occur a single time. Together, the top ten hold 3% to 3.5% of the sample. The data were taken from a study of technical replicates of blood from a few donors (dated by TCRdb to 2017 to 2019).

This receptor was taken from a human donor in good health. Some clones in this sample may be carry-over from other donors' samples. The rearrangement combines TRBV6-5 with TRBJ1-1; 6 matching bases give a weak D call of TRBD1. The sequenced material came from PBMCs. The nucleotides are TGTGCCAGCAGCCACAGGGCCAGGAACACTGAAGCTTTCTTT. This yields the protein CASSHRARNTEAFF.